A selection of T cell receptor beta chains follows, all from one sample in a study of cytomegalovirus exposure and HLA in healthy donors. Clones were sequenced by immunoSEQ multiplex PCR, and TCRdb holds only the in-frame ones, with some missing. The sample lists over 150,000 clones, 82% occurring once. Specimen: PBMCs. These receptors all stem from a girl aged 5-17 years in good health and CMV-seropositive. Both conserved end residues are part of each CDR3. The order of the fields is V gene, clone size, J gene, D gene, CDR3 DNA, CDR3 protein. The D gene is left open where the match is weak. Rows give clone size only sometimes, using once, few, many, or a class for an expanded clone.

TRBV15	-	TRBJ1-1	-	TGTGCCACCAGCAGAGATAGTACGGGTCGGGGGAACACTGAAGCTTTCTTT	CATSRDSTGRGNTEAFF
TRBV28	-	TRBJ1-3	-	TGTGCCAGCAGTCTCGGATACCGGACTTCTGGAAACACCATATATTTT	CASSLGYRTSGNTIYF
TRBV11-2	-	TRBJ1-1	-	TGTGCCAGCAGCCCTGGCCGTGCAGCTTTCTTT	CASSPGRAAFF
TRBV5-8	-	TRBJ2-7	-	TGTGCCAGCAGCCCCTATCCAGGGGCGTCGAACTACGAGCAGTACTTC	CASSPYPGASNYEQYF
TRBV25-1	few	TRBJ2-7	TRBD2	TGTGCCAGCAGTGAGACTAGCCGCTCCTACGAGCAGTACTTC	CASSETSRSYEQYF
TRBV18	-	TRBJ2-6	TRBD2	TGTGCCAGCTCACCAGGAAATGGGAGGGGTACTGGGGCCAACGTCCTGACTTTC	CASSPGNGRGTGANVLTF
TRBV19	once	TRBJ1-1	-	TGTGCCAGTAGCCAGGGATTGGGCACTGAAGCTTTCTTT	CASSQGLGTEAFF
TRBV9	-	TRBJ1-4	-	TGTGCCAGCAGCGCGCGGACTTGGGCGGGGGAAAAACTGTTTTTT	CASSARTWAGEKLFF
TRBV9	-	TRBJ2-7	TRBD2	TGTGCCAGCAGCGTAGGGGTCGCGGGAGGCCTCGAGCAGTACTTC	CASSVGVAGGLEQYF
TRBV6-5	many	TRBJ1-1	-	TGTGCCAGCAGTACCGGGACAACAGAAGCTTTCTTT	CASSTGTTEAFF
TRBV7-8	-	TRBJ1-1	-	TGTGCCAGCAGCTTAGCGAGGGAGGCCTTCATGAACACTGAAGCTTTCTTT	CASSLAREAFMNTEAFF
TRBV27	-	TRBJ2-7	-	TGTGCCAGCAGTTTACGGAGGGCCCCAGCCCACTCCTACGAGCAGTACTTC	CASSLRRAPAHSYEQYF
TRBV27	-	TRBJ1-5	TRBD1	TGTGCCACGGACAGGGTATCAAATCAGCCCCAGCATTTT	CATDRVSNQPQHF
TRBV5-3	few	TRBJ1-4	-	TGTGCCAGAAGCTATTGTAGGGGTCTAACTAATGAAAAACTGTTTTTT	CARSYCRGLTNEKLFF
TRBV4-3	-	TRBJ1-1	-	TGCGCCAGCAGCCAAGTGAGAGGAACCTCTGATAGGACTGAAGCTTTCTTT	CASSQVRGTSDRTEAFF
TRBV7-9	-	TRBJ1-4	TRBD1	TGTGCCAGCAGCTTGGGGGACAGGGGGTCTAATGAAAAACTGTTTTTT	CASSLGDRGSNEKLFF
TRBV28	once	TRBJ2-6	TRBD1	TGTGCCAGCAGTTCACCCCGTTCCGACAGGGTCTCTGGGGCCAACGTCCTGACTTTC	CASSSPRSDRVSGANVLTF
TRBV2	few	TRBJ1-1	TRBD1	TGTGCCAGCGCGACAGGGATGAACACTGAAGCTTTCTTT	CASATGMNTEAFF
TRBV5-1	-	TRBJ2-7	TRBD2	TGCGCCAGCAGCTCGTCGGGAGGCTATAGCGAGCAGTACTTC	CASSSSGGYSEQYF
TRBV9	few	TRBJ2-1	TRBD1	TGTGCCAGCAGCCCCGGGACAGCAGACAATGAGCAGTTCTTC	CASSPGTADNEQFF
TRBV27	few	TRBJ1-1	-	TGTGCCAGCAGTTTAGTGGCAGCTACTTCGATCCCCACTATGAACACTGAAGCTTTCTTT	CASSLVAATSIPTMNTEAFF
TRBV5-6	-	TRBJ1-2	TRBD1	TGTGCCAGCAGCTTAGCCCAGGGGGCATTAGGCTACACCTTC	CASSLAQGALGYTF
TRBV5-1	-	TRBJ2-5	TRBD2	TGCGCCAGCAGCGTGGGACTAGCGGGAGATCAAGAGACCCAGTACTTC	CASSVGLAGDQETQYF
TRBV6-5	-	TRBJ2-2	TRBD1	TGTGCCAGCAGGGCCGGGACAGGGAACACCGGGGAGCTGTTTTTT	CASRAGTGNTGELFF